This T cell receptor beta chain emerged from a study of response to subunit inactivated influenza vaccine. CDR3 length: 15 amino acids. Looked up from germline, CDR1 is MNHEY and CDR2 is SVGAGI. V was pared by 6 bases and J by 4 bases, with 7 bases of the junction left unmatched. MiXCR, run by TCRdb on the RT-PCR reads, gives a single entry per CDR3 protein. The table shows about 540,000 distinct CDR3 sequences, with 20% to 25% occurring only once. The sample was also linked to a second study, of T cells expressing NK-cell markers. That source reports: 5'RACE template switching with UMIs produced the TCR beta cDNA.

Specimen: CD4+ T cells sorted from PBMCs, collected 11 to 12 days after vaccination. The chain uses TRBV6-5 and TRBJ2-7; 12 nucleotides align to TRBD1. This sequence originates from a man aged 50-59 years who received an inactivated influenza vaccine. The CDR3 DNA sequence: TGTGCCAGCAGATTACAGGGACAGGGGGCATACGAGCAGTACTTC. Its protein is CASRLQGQGAYEQYF.